Listed below are T cell receptor beta chains from one sample, sequenced in a study of shared clonotypes between healthy human individuals. Assay used: immunoSEQ multiplex PCR; TCRdb lists only in-frame clones, some missing. The table includes under 2,000,000 clones, about 95% detected once. The sequenced sample was naive CD8+ T cells sorted from blood. The origin of the receptors is a man aged 18-30 years in good health. The CDR3 runs from the conserved cysteine through the conserved F or W. The D gene is left open where the match is weak.

d_gene | j_gene | v_gene | CDR3aa | CDR3nt
- | TRBJ2-1 | TRBV18 | CASSPPRLIYEQFF | TGTGCCAGCTCACCACCGCGCCTAATTTATGAGCAGTTCTTC
TRBD2 | TRBJ2-1 | TRBV4-1 | CASSPWTSGDNEQFF | TGCGCCAGCAGCCCTTGGACTAGCGGGGACAATGAGCAGTTCTTC
TRBD1 | TRBJ1-6 | TRBV6-5 | CASWGTAAHSPLHF | TGTGCCAGTTGGGGGACAGCGGCTCATTCACCCCTCCACTTT
- | TRBJ1-2 | TRBV6-5 | CASSPGRFNYGYTF | TGTGCCAGCAGTCCCGGGCGGTTTAACTATGGCTACACCTTC
TRBD1 | TRBJ1-3 | TRBV19 | CASSTGTVSGNTIYF | TGTGCCAGTAGTACAGGGACAGTCTCTGGAAACACCATATATTTT
- | TRBJ2-7 | TRBV11-3 | CASSLGANEQYF | TGTGCCAGCAGCTTAGGGGCGAACGAGCAGTACTTC
TRBD1 | TRBJ1-1 | TRBV5-4 | CASSSNRGTEAFF | TGTGCCAGCAGCTCTAACAGGGGGACTGAAGCTTTCTTT
TRBD2 | TRBJ2-5 | TRBV7-9 | CASSEALAEIPQETQYF | TGTGCCAGCTCCGAGGCCCTAGCGGAAATCCCACAAGAGACCCAGTACTTC
- | TRBJ2-7 | TRBV19 | CASSIDQGSFSYEQYF | TGTGCCAGTAGTATAGATCAGGGGTCGTTCTCCTACGAGCAGTACTTC
TRBD1 | TRBJ2-7 | TRBV10-3 | CAISEPGQGYEQYF | TGTGCCATCAGTGAACCGGGACAGGGCTACGAGCAGTACTTC
- | TRBJ2-1 | TRBV25-1 | CASSEQYNEQFF | TGTGCCAGCAGTGAGCAATACAATGAGCAGTTCTTC